A selection of T cell receptor beta chains follows, all from one sample in a study of blood T cell repertoires in COVID-19. Libraries were prepared by immunoSEQ multiplex PCR; TCRdb keeps only in-frame clonotypes and omits some of them. The data contain more than 60,000 clones, less than 90% of them singletons. The sample comprised peripheral blood. The receptors here all came from a man between 60 and 75 years old with active or convalescent COVID-19. The conserved cysteine and the conserved F or W are not part of the CDR3 here.

TRBJ1-4	TRBV6-5	ASRLGTGQEKLF
TRBJ2-7	TRBV19	ASSLRDAASHEQY
TRBJ1-1	TRBV7-2	ASSLVGQVNTEAF
TRBJ2-1	TRBV12-5	ASGFDPSGGSLSSYNEQF
TRBJ2-7	TRBV4-2	ASSQHPGTGSEQY
TRBJ2-3	TRBV5-1	ASRVGSGGPGTDTQY
TRBJ2-1	TRBV11-3	ASSAEGKVGGTGEQF
TRBJ1-4	TRBV5-4	ASSLGTANEKLF
TRBJ1-2	TRBV9	ASSGANYGYT
TRBJ2-1	TRBV6-5	ASSFLGQKYNEQF
TRBJ1-4	TRBV6-1	ASSEPQGILSYEKLF